A single sample is the source of the 9 T cell receptor beta chains below, sequenced in a study of T cell responses to AZD1222 COVID-19 vaccine. Clones were sequenced by immunoSEQ multiplex PCR, and TCRdb holds only the in-frame ones, with some missing. Of tens of thousands of clones in the sample, about 92% were seen once. This sample comprised peripheral blood, obtained 28 days after the second AZD1222 dose. The source of these receptors is an adult who received the AZD1222 COVID-19 vaccine.

This chain joins TRBV5-1 and TRBJ2-1; D remains ambiguous. V dropped 4 bases and J dropped 0 bases, with 8 bases sitting between them. This CDR3 comprises 14 residues. Germline V gene sequence: CDR1 SGHRS, CDR2 YFSETQ. The DNA for the CDR3 is TGCGCCAGCAGCGTACAGAGCTCCTACAATGAGCAGTTCTTC. It translates to CASSVQSSYNEQFF.

The chain uses TRBV3-1 (or the pseudogene TRBV3-2) and TRBJ1-2; D remains ambiguous. The germline V and J ends were trimmed by 1 base and 0 bases, with 6 bases remaining between them. The germline V gene encodes CDR1 LGHDT and CDR2 YNNKEL (reference sequence). The CDR3 sequence is 14 residues long. CDR3 protein: CASSQVQTNYGYTF. The CDR3 nucleotides are TGTGCCAGCAGCCAAGTCCAGACTAACTATGGCTACACCTTC.

J is TRBJ1-2 and V is TRBV19; the match to TRBD1 covers 7 bases. The CDR3 consists of 14 residues. The V and J ends lost 6 bases and 4 bases, in that order; junction bases with no gene match: 8. The germline V gene encodes CDR1 LNHDA and CDR2 SQIVND (reference sequence). The CDR3 sequence: CASRTGDIAYGYTF. The CDR3 coding sequence is TGTGCCAGTAGAACAGGGGACATTGCCTATGGCTACACCTTC.

The V gene is TRBV7-8, the J gene TRBJ2-7, with D possibly called TRBD1 or TRBD2 (7 bases each). CDR1 and CDR2 from the germline V gene are SGHVS and FQNEAQ. Trimming took 0 bases from V and 3 from J, leaving 15 bases between them. The CDR3 has 16 residues. CDR3 DNA sequence: TGTGCCAGCAGCTTAGCAATCAGGGGGGGAAGCTACGAGCAGTACTTC. This gives the protein CASSLAIRGGSYEQYF.

This chain links TRBV28 with TRBJ1-6, with D uncertain. The V end was cut by 7 bases, the J end by 7 bases, with 17 bases between. The CDR3 is 15 amino acids. Germline CDR1 and CDR2: MDHEN and SYDVKM. The CDR3 DNA is TGTGCCAGCACCTCCGGAGGAGATATGAATTCACCCCTCCACTTT. This codes for CASTSGGDMNSPLHF.

The V and J genes are TRBV4-1 and TRBJ1-1; 8 bases line up with TRBD1. The CDR3 is 15 amino acids. Germline V gene sequence: CDR1 MGHRA, CDR2 YSYEKL. With 2 bases clipped from V and 4 bases from J, the junction kept 6 bases outside the gene matches. The CDR3 region is CASSQSSTGGTEAFF. The CDR3 nucleotides are TGCGCCAGCAGCCAAAGCTCTACAGGGGGCACTGAAGCTTTCTTT.

V is TRBV4-3 and J is TRBJ2-5; 9 bases are shared with TRBD1. Germline trimming cut 1 base from V and 2 bases from J; bases unmatched to any gene: 5. Germline loops: CDR1 LGHNA, CDR2 YSLEER. CDR3 length: 16 amino acids. The CDR3 loop reads CASSQGDREEQETQYF. Written as DNA, the CDR3 is TGCGCCAGCAGCCAAGGGGACAGGGAAGAGCAAGAGACCCAGTACTTC.

The genes are TRBV4-1 and TRBJ2-4; TRBD2 aligns across 11 bases. This CDR3 has 18 amino acids. Germline CDR1 is MGHRA and CDR2 is YSYEKL. The junction had 5 bases not matched to a gene; V was cut back by 0 bases and J by 1 base. In nucleotides, the CDR3 is TGCGCCAGCAGCCAAGAGACTAGCGGGAATTGGGCCAAAAACATTCAGTACTTC. Encoded protein: CASSQETSGNWAKNIQYF.

The V and J genes are TRBV5-1 and TRBJ1-2; possible D gene TRBD1, 6 bases. Per the germline V gene, CDR1 is SGHRS and CDR2 is YFSETQ. CDR3 length equals 15 residues. V was trimmed by 4 bases and J by 0 bases, leaving 13 bases between them. DNA of the CDR3: TGCGCCAGCAGCCCACAACAGGGATCTAACTATGGCTACACCTTC. Protein product: CASSPQQGSNYGYTF.